The 18 T cell receptor beta chains presented below share a single source sample, sequenced in a study of vaccination effects on CD4 cells after COVID-19. Which antigens these TCRs recognize remains unknown. Antigen-specific CD4+ T cells were expanded (with viral peptide pools) by the ViraFEST assay ahead of sequencing. When about ten days of culture had elapsed, CD4+ T cells were isolated. Each vaccine recipient was nucleocapsid antibody negative and had no prior SARS-CoV-2 infection. Assay used: immunoSEQ multiplex PCR; TCRdb lists only in-frame clones, some missing. The sample holds 62,000 or so clones, about four fifths seen once. The source material was CD4+ T cells from PBMCs cultured with SARS-CoV-2 spike peptides, sampled before COVID-19 vaccination. The receptors originated from a human donor who received a COVID-19 vaccine.

V usage is TRBV6-6 and J usage is TRBJ1-3; weak D call: TRBD1 (6 bases). The V gene lost 8 bases and the J gene lost 8 bases, with 22 bases spanning the gap. Germline CDR1 MNHNY, CDR2 SVGAGI (reference sequence). This CDR3 contains 15 residues. The CDR3 sequence: CASGGALWGMDTIYF. CDR3 sequence (DNA): TGTGCCAGCGGGGGGGCCCTTTGGGGTATGGACACCATATATTTT.

V gene TRBV20-1 combines with J gene TRBJ2-7, with D possibly matching TRBD2 (5 bases). This CDR3 is 12 amino acids long. The germline V gene encodes CDR1 DFQATT and CDR2 SNEGSKA (reference sequence). Trimming pared 3 bases from V and 5 bases from J, leaving 11 bases between. CDR3 DNA sequence: TGCAGTGCTAGTGTCCGGGAAAACGAGCAGTACGTC. Residues: CSASVRENEQYV.

The chain uses TRBV2 and TRBJ1-1, with D perhaps TRBD1 (5 bases). V gave up 0 bases and J gave up 6 bases, with 20 bases separating them. The CDR3 has 17 residues. Per the germline V gene, CDR1 is SNHLY and CDR2 is FYNNEI. The CDR3, as DNA: TGTGCCAGCAGTGAAGCGGGGGGGGGAGGACGCGGCGCTGAAGCTTTCTTT. As protein: CASSEAGGGGRGAEAFF.

The chain combines TRBV2 with TRBJ1-4, with 9 bases that match TRBD1. CDR1 and CDR2 from the germline V gene are SNHLY and FYNNEI. After removal of 7 bases from V and 7 bases from J, the junction contained 10 bases not matched to a gene. The CDR3 covers 15 residues. Here the CDR3 DNA reads TGTGCCAGCAAGAGACAGGGGGGAGAGAGTGAAAAACTGTTTTTT. Amino acid sequence: CASKRQGGESEKLFF.

The rearrangement links TRBV15 to TRBJ1-2, with D maybe TRBD1 (6 bases). The V gene lost 3 bases and the J gene lost 3 bases, with 8 bases spanning the gap. The CDR3 consists of 13 residues. Germline V gives CDR1 LNHNV, CDR2 YYDKDF (reference sequence). Here the CDR3 reads CATSSRGYYGYTF. Here the CDR3 DNA reads TGTGCCACCAGCAGCAGGGGTTACTATGGCTACACCTTC.

The chain joins TRBV11-2 to TRBJ2-2; TRBD1 matches at 7 bases. Losses at the gene ends were 4 bases for V and 4 bases for J; bases not matched to a gene: 9. The CDR3 has 16 residues. The germline gives CDR1 SGHAT, CDR2 FQNNGV. The CDR3 protein is CASSSSTGWITGELFF. DNA for the CDR3: TGTGCCAGCAGCTCTTCGACAGGGTGGATCACCGGGGAGCTGTTTTTT.

This chain connects TRBV5-5 to TRBJ2-1; 8 bases map to TRBD1. CDR3 length: 15 residues. CDR1 is SGHKS and CDR2 is YYEKEE in the germline V gene (reference sequence). V lost 3 bases and J lost 2; bases outside the gene matches: 4. The CDR3 loop reads CASSSGTGTYNEQFF. In DNA, the CDR3 is TGTGCCAGCAGCTCCGGGACAGGAACCTACAATGAGCAGTTCTTC.

The chain employs TRBV29-1 and TRBJ2-3; D gene ambiguous. The CDR3 is 12 residues long. Trimming removed 2 bases from V and 2 bases from J, with 5 bases in between. Germline assignment: CDR1 SQVTM and CDR2 ANQGSEA. CDR3 sequence: CSVERATDTQYF. CDR3 in DNA: TGCAGCGTTGAACGTGCCACAGATACGCAGTATTTT.

The chain links TRBV10-1 to TRBJ2-1; D gene unclear. V was trimmed by 2 bases and J by 8 bases, leaving 10 bases between them. Germline loops: CDR1 WNHNN, CDR2 SYGVQD (reference sequence). This CDR3 has 13 residues. The CDR3 reads CASSERGYYEQFF. The CDR3 DNA reads as TGCGCCAGCAGTGAGCGCGGATACTATGAGCAGTTCTTC.

The CDR3 sequence: CASSRLAGGVLADTQYF. The CDR3 region has the DNA TGTGCCAGCAGTCGACTAGCGGGGGGGGTTTTAGCAGATACGCAGTATTTT. This chain links TRBV5-6 with TRBJ2-3; 14 positions match TRBD2. The V and J ends lost 5 bases and 4 bases, in that order; junction bases with no gene match: 9. Germline-derived CDR1 and CDR2 are SGHDT and YYEEEE. The length of the CDR3 is 17 residues.

The V gene is TRBV28, the J gene TRBJ1-1, with 7 nucleotides matching TRBD1. The ends lost 8 bases at V and 5 bases at J; junction bases unmatched: 8. The CDR3 sequence is 13 residues long. Germline assignment: CDR1 MDHEN and CDR2 SYDVKM. This CDR3 reads CASSQGTETEAFF. The CDR3 DNA reads as TGTGCCAGCTCACAGGGGACGGAAACTGAAGCTTTCTTT.

V usage is TRBV2 and J usage is TRBJ1-5, with 7 nucleotides matching TRBD1. Per the germline V gene, CDR1 is SNHLY and CDR2 is FYNNEI. Unmatched junction bases numbered 8, after V lost 4 bases and J lost 2 bases. There are 16 residues in the CDR3. Written as DNA, the CDR3 is TGTGCCAGCAGTGGGGGAGGGGGCACGCGCAATCAGCCCCAGCATTTT. Its translation: CASSGGGGTRNQPQHF.

This clone was recorded a few times. The gene calls are TRBV18 and TRBJ1-5; D is uncertain. Trimming took 4 bases from V and 0 from J, leaving 10 bases between them. CDR1 KGHSH and CDR2 LQKENI come from the germline V gene. This CDR3 comprises 15 residues. The CDR3 DNA follows: TGTGCCAGCTCACTAGACCAGAATAGCAATCAGCCCCAGCATTTT. As protein: CASSLDQNSNQPQHF.

This clone was detected only a few times. V is TRBV2 and J is TRBJ2-2; 8 bases line up with TRBD2. CDR1 is SNHLY, CDR2 FYNNEI, per germline. The CDR3 is 16 amino acids. Trimming at V came to 4 bases and at J to 7 bases, leaving 11 bases not matched to a gene. The CDR3 nucleotides are TGTGCCAGCAGTGGTTACGGGGGGGCTTCGATCGGGGAGCTGTTTTTT. Translating it yields CASSGYGGASIGELFF.

The chain employs TRBV5-4 and TRBJ2-1; perhaps TRBD1 as D (6 bases). V was clipped by 3 bases and J by 4 bases, with 14 bases between them. The germline CDR1 and CDR2 sequences are SGHNT and YYREEE (reference sequence). The CDR3 is made up of 15 amino acids. CDR3 region: CASSSAQGNYNEQFF. Here the CDR3 DNA reads TGTGCCAGCAGCTCGGCACAGGGCAATTACAATGAGCAGTTCTTC.

CDR3 residues: CASSQGGQGYEQYV. The CDR3 nucleotides read TGTGCCAGCAGCCAAGGGGGACAAGGCTACGAGCAGTACGTC. This chain joins TRBV3-1 (or the pseudogene TRBV3-2) and TRBJ2-7, with D perhaps TRBD1 (6 bases). From germline, CDR1 is LGHDT and CDR2 YNNKEL (reference sequence). The CDR3 runs to 14 residues. V was cut by 1 base and J by 3 bases, with 10 bases left in between.

The chain carries TRBV19 and TRBJ2-3; D perhaps matches TRBD2 (6 bases). CDR3 length: 14 amino acids. Germline V gives CDR1 LNHDA, CDR2 SQIVND (reference sequence). The V end was cut by 2 bases, the J end by 1 base, with 7 bases between. In DNA, the CDR3 is TGTGCCAGTAGTATATTAGCGGGCACAGATACGCAGTATTTT. Amino acids: CASSILAGTDTQYF.

This clone was counted a few times. The V gene is TRBV19, the J gene TRBJ2-1; D is possibly TRBD1 or TRBD2 (5 bases each). The germline V and J ends were trimmed by 6 bases and 7 bases, with 25 bases remaining between them. Germline-derived CDR1 and CDR2 are LNHDA and SQIVND (reference sequence). The CDR3 runs to 17 residues. In DNA, the CDR3 is TGTGCCAGTAGCTCCAAGTCCGGGGCCAGAGGGAAAAATGAGCAGTTCTTC. It codes for CASSSKSGARGKNEQFF.